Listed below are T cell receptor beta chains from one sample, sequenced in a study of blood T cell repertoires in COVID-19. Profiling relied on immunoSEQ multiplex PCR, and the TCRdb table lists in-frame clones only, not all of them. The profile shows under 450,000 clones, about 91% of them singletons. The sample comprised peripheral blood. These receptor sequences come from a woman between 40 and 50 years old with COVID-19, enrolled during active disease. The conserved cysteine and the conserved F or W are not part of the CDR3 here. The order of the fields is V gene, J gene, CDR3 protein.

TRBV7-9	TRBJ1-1	ASSRRDTEAF
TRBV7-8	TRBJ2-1	ASSLDREGEQF
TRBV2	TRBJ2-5	ASSEGQGETQY
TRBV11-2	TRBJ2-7	ASRHPGQGYEQY
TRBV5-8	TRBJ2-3	ASSALAGRGTDTQY
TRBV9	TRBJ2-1	ASSVLVAKDRVNEQF
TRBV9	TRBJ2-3	ASNKDRGGSDTQY
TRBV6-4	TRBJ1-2	ASGGGPYGYT
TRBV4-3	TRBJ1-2	ASSQEAGVSYGYT
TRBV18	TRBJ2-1	ASSPSGQRYNEQF
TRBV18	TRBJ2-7	ASSPPEGAHSYEQY
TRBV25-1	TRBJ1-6	ASSGTGANSPLH
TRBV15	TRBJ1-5	ATSRDKGAGRNQPQH
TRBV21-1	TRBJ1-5	ASSSRGTGRNQPQH
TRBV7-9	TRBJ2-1	ASSLVDTAYNEQF
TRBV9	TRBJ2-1	ASSRDRGIDEQF
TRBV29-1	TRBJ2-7	SVVPGGTEQY
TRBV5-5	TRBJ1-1	ASSLRQGEEGTEAF
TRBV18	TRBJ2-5	ASSPVGPKETQY
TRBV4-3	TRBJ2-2	ASSQETGTGAYTGELF
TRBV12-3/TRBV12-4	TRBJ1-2	ASTFTGGYT
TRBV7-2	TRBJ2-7	ASSLVEPGEQY
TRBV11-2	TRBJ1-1	ASSSTGGRTEAF
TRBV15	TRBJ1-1	ATSRNRVNTEAF
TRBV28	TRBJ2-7	ASSLIAQGIYNEQY
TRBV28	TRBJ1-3	ASSSGDLSGNTIY
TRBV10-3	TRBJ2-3	AISEGRGGDTQY
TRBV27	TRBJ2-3	ASSRTDRDTQY
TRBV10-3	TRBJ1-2	AISRDIRYGYT
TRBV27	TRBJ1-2	ASSLSGRDYGYT
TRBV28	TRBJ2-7	ASSLGGRSALY
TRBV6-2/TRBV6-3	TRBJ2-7	ASSIRQASEQY
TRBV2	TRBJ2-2	ASRRQGANTGELF
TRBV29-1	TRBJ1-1	SVPTGQMMNTEAF
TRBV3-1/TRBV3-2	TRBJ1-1	ASSQVAVNTEAF
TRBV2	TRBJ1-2	ATLAGTGIFNYGYT
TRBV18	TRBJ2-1	ASSPPSTSFEGEQF
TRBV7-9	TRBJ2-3	ASSLRDFHTDTQY
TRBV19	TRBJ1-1	ASRHAAGGTEAF
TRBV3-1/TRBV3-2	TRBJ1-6	ASRRERNSPLH